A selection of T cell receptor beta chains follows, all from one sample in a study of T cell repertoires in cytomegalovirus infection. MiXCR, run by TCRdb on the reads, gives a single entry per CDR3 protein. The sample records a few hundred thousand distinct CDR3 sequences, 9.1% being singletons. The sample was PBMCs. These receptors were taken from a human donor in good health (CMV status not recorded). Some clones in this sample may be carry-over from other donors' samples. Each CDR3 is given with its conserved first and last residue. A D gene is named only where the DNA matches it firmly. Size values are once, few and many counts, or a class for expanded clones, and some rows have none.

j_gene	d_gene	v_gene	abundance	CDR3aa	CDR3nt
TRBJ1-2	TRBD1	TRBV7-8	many	CASSLVGTGGGYGYTF	TGTGCCAGCAGCTTAGTAGGGACAGGGGGAGGCTATGGCTACACCTTC
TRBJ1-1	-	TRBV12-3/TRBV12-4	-	CVTGWGSTEAFF	TGTGTAACAGGGTGGGGCAGCACTGAAGCTTTCTTT
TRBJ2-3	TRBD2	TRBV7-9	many	CASSSGTSDLDTQYF	TGTGCCAGCAGCTCCGGGACTAGCGATTTAGATACGCAGTATTTT
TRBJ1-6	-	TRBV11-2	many	CASSQQAGRHNSPLHF	TGTGCCAGCAGCCAACAAGCGGGGCGGCATAATTCACCCCTCCACTTT
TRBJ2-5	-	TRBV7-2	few	CASSFGGSETQYF	TGTGCCAGCAGCTTCGGGGGCTCGGAGACCCAGTACTTC
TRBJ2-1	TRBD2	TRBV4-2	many	CASSQAIRGGGNEQFF	TGTGCCAGCAGCCAAGCAATACGGGGGGGCGGAAATGAGCAGTTCTTC
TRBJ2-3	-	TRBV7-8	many	CASSKQQGMGTDTQYF	TGTGCCAGCAGCAAGCAACAGGGTATGGGCACAGATACGCAGTATTTT
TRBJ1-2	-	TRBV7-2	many	CASSPYRVLYGYTF	TGTGCCAGCAGCCCGTACAGGGTACTCTATGGCTACACCTTC
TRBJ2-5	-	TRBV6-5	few	CASSYGGGGETQYF	TGTGCCAGCAGTTACGGGGGAGGGGGGGAGACCCAGTACTTC
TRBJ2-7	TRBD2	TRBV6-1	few	CASNKSGRGMKQYF	TGTGCCAGCAATAAAAGCGGGAGGGGGATGAAGCAGTACTTC
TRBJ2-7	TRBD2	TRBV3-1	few	CASSPGLAEPLSYEQYF	TGTGCCAGCAGCCCGGGACTAGCGGAACCCCTTTCCTACGAGCAGTACTTC
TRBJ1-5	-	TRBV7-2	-	CASSLEGNRVQPQHF	TGTGCCAGCAGCTTAGAAGGGAACAGGGTTCAGCCCCAGCATTTT
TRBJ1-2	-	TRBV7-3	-	CASSSDDSAGAPNF	TGTGCCAGCAGTTCTGATGACTCCGCGGGGGCCCCCAACTTC
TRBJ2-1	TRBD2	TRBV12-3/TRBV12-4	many	CASSLGTSSYNEQFF	TGTGCCAGCAGTTTGGGGACTAGCAGCTACAATGAGCAGTTCTTC
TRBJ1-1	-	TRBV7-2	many	CASSLSRGPAFF	TGTGCCAGCAGCTTATCTCGGGGGCCGGCTTTCTTT
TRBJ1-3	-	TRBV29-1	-	CSVVVRAAGNTIYF	TGCAGCGTTGTAGTGCGAGCTGCTGGAAACACCATATATTTT
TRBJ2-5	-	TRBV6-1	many	CASSEVGRHGRETQYF	TGTGCCAGCAGTGAAGTAGGACGTCATGGGAGAGAGACCCAGTACTTC
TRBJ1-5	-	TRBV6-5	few	CASSTRSYSNQPQHF	TGTGCCAGCAGCACCCGTTCATATAGCAATCAGCCCCAGCATTTT
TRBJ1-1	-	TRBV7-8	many	CASSRTHNEAFF	TGTGCCAGCAGCAGGACTCACAATGAAGCTTTCTTT
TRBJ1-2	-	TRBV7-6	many	CASSADGHYGYTF	TGTGCCAGCAGCGCGGACGGTCACTATGGCTACACCTTC
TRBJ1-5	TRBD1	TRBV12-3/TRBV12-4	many	CASSLRGPYQPQHF	TGTGCCAGCAGTCTTAGGGGGCCCTATCAGCCCCAGCATTTT
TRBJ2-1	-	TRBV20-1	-	CSARDYKQAYNEQFF	TGCAGTGCTAGAGACTATAAACAGGCCTACAATGAGCAGTTCTTC
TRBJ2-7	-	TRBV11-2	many	CASSLDLGQTYEQYF	TGTGCCAGCAGCTTAGATCTAGGACAGACCTACGAGCAGTACTTC
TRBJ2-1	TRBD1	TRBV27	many	CASSFPGTGFNNEQFF	TGTGCCAGCAGTTTCCCCGGGACAGGGTTCAACAATGAGCAGTTCTTC
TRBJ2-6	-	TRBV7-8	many	CASSPEQGQDSPGANVLTF	TGTGCCAGCAGCCCAGAACAGGGACAAGATTCGCCTGGGGCCAACGTCCTGACTTTC
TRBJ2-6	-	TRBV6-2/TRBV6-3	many	CASSRRRDSSNSGANVLTF	TGTGCCAGCAGTCGACGGCGGGACAGTTCGAACTCTGGGGCCAACGTCCTGACTTTC
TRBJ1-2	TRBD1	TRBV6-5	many	CASRPLTGSNYGYTF	TGTGCCAGCAGACCATTGACAGGGAGTAACTATGGCTACACCTTC
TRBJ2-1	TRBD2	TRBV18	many	CASSPALAGEQFF	TGTGCCAGCTCACCCGCGCTAGCGGGAGAGCAGTTCTTC
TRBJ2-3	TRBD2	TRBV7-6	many	CASSLGTSGTDTQYF	TGTGCCAGCAGCTTAGGGACTAGCGGGACAGATACGCAGTATTTT
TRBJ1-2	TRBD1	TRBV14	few	CASSIRQGPLGGYTF	TGTGCCAGCAGCATACGACAGGGGCCCTTGGGAGGCTACACCTTC
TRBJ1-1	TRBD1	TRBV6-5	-	CASSLGRTGGFTEAFF	TGTGCCAGCAGTCTGGGAAGAACAGGGGGCTTCACTGAAGCTTTCTTT
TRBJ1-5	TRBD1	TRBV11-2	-	CASSQGPTGSQPQHF	TGTGCCAGCAGCCAGGGACCGACAGGGAGTCAGCCCCAGCATTTT
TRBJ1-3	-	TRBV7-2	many	CASSLGDRVSGNTIYF	TGTGCCAGCAGCTTAGGTGATAGGGTATCCGGAAACACCATATATTTT
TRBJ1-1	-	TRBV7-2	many	CASSLQGVGVGGNTEAFF	TGTGCCAGCAGCTTACAAGGGGTAGGGGTCGGGGGGAACACTGAAGCTTTCTTT
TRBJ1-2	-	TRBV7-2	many	CASSPGETGYGYTF	TGTGCCAGCAGCCCAGGAGAAACCGGCTATGGCTACACCTTC